These T cell receptor beta chains were read from a single sample in a study of T cells in Graves' hyperthyroidism and ophthalmopathy. TCRdb used MiXCR to reprocess the multiplex PCR reads, holding one entry per CDR3 protein. The sample lists over 200,000 distinct CDR3 sequences, more than 15% occurring once. The specimen was blood. These receptors came from a man aged 50 to 59 with Graves' hyperthyroidism. The CDR3 runs from the conserved cysteine through the conserved F or W. Fields, in order: D gene, J gene, clone size, V gene, CDR3 length, CDR3 protein, CDR3 DNA. D genes are given only for firm matches. Where a row states a size, it is once, few, many or the class of an expanded clone; other rows omit it.

-,TRBJ2-1,-,TRBV14,13,CASSQTGLNEQFF,TGTGCCAGCAGCCAAACAGGGTTGAATGAGCAGTTCTTC
TRBD2,TRBJ2-5,-,TRBV7-8,17,CASSYVLAGGQGETQYF,TGTGCCAGCAGCTACGTCCTAGCGGGAGGCCAAGGGGAGACCCAGTACTTC
-,TRBJ1-3,many,TRBV30,12,CAWSVKGNTIYF,TGTGCCTGGAGTGTAAAGGGAAACACCATATATTTT
-,TRBJ2-7,many,TRBV30,13,CAWSVRAVGEQYF,TGTGCCTGGAGTGTAAGGGCAGTCGGCGAGCAGTACTTC
-,TRBJ1-4,many,TRBV28,14,CASSLSGFYEKLFF,TGTGCCAGCAGTTTGTCAGGATTTTATGAAAAACTGTTTTTT
TRBD1,TRBJ2-7,few,TRBV19,14,CASTAGTGINEQYF,TGTGCCAGTACCGCCGGGACAGGGATAAACGAGCAGTACTTC
-,TRBJ2-7,many,TRBV20-1,13,CSARDPTDYEQYF,TGCAGTGCTAGAGATCCTACCGACTACGAGCAGTACTTC
-,TRBJ1-4,-,TRBV27,14,CASSLRQSGLLLFF,TGTGCCAGCAGTTTACGGCAGTCGGGCCTTTTACTGTTTTTT
-,TRBJ2-3,many,TRBV20-1,15,CSARDLSWSTDTQYF,TGCAGTGCTAGAGATCTGTCGTGGAGCACAGATACGCAGTATTTT
-,TRBJ1-5,-,TRBV9,14,CASSVGSDNQPQHF,TGTGCCAGCAGCGTAGGTTCAGACAATCAGCCCCAGCATTTT
TRBD2,TRBJ2-3,many,TRBV11-3,17,CASSLGLSSGSTDTQYF,TGTGCCAGCAGCTTAGGGCTGTCTAGCGGTAGCACAGATACGCAGTATTTT
TRBD2,TRBJ2-4,few,TRBV7-2,13,CASSSGRVNIQYF,TGTGCCAGCAGCAGCGGGAGGGTAAACATTCAGTACTTC
-,TRBJ2-6,-,TRBV7-9,18,CASSLVGGPSSGANVLTF,TGTGCCAGCAGCTTAGTGGGGGGCCCCAGCTCTGGGGCCAACGTCCTGACTTTC
-,TRBJ1-2,-,TRBV20-1,15,CSANPPGRGGDGYTF,TGCAGTGCTAACCCGCCCGGTCGAGGTGGTGATGGCTACACCTTC
TRBD1,TRBJ2-7,many,TRBV20-1,14,CSAGRTGVSYEQYF,TGCAGTGCTGGAAGGACAGGGGTCTCCTACGAGCAGTACTTC
TRBD1,TRBJ1-2,many,TRBV3-1,15,CASSHGDRAQYGYTF,TGTGCCAGCAGCCACGGGGACAGGGCACAATATGGCTACACCTTC
TRBD2,TRBJ2-1,few,TRBV20-1,14,CSASRGSGTRGQFF,TGCAGTGCTAGTCGGGGTAGCGGGACCCGAGGGCAGTTCTTC
-,TRBJ2-2,few,TRBV10-3,13,CAISEAENGELFF,TGTGCCATCAGTGAGGCCGAGAACGGGGAGCTGTTTTTT
TRBD2,TRBJ2-5,many,TRBV20-1,15,CSARRLAGGGETQYF,TGCAGTGCTAGAAGACTAGCGGGAGGAGGGGAGACCCAGTACTTC
-,TRBJ2-3,-,TRBV9,15,CASSPGGLDTDTQYF,TGTGCCAGCAGCCCCGGGGGGCTCGACACAGATACGCAGTATTTT
TRBD1,TRBJ2-5,many,TRBV7-8,13,CASGQGDQETQYF,TGTGCCAGCGGACAGGGGGATCAAGAGACCCAGTACTTC
-,TRBJ2-1,many,TRBV7-9,14,CASSPSTGSNEQFF,TGTGCCAGCAGCCCATCGACAGGATCGAATGAGCAGTTCTTC
TRBD1,TRBJ1-5,once,TRBV9,14,CASSITGGGQPQHF,TGTGCCAGCAGCATCACAGGGGGCGGACAGCCCCAGCATTTT
-,TRBJ1-5,few,TRBV12-3/TRBV12-4,13,CASSRDQNQPQHF,TGTGCCAGCAGTCGGGATCAAAATCAGCCCCAGCATTTT
TRBD1,TRBJ1-4,many,TRBV5-1,15,CASTNPDRGNEKLFF,TGCGCCAGCACCAATCCGGACAGGGGAAATGAAAAACTGTTTTTT
-,TRBJ2-7,-,TRBV11-2,12,CASSREGDEQYF,TGTGCCAGCAGCCGTGAGGGCGACGAGCAGTACTTC
-,TRBJ1-1,-,TRBV18,15,CASSRRRVEDTEAFF,TGTGCCAGCTCAAGGAGAAGGGTAGAGGACACTGAAGCTTTCTTT
-,TRBJ1-4,few,TRBV11-1,14,CASSRSPVPGKLFF,TGTGCCAGCAGCCGATCACCGGTACCTGGAAAACTGTTTTTT
TRBD2,TRBJ2-1,-,TRBV9,17,CASSSIPVAGVGNEQFF,TGTGCCAGCAGCAGCATTCCCGTAGCGGGAGTAGGCAATGAGCAGTTCTTC
TRBD1,TRBJ1-5,many,TRBV6-1,17,CASSPDDRAKSNQPQHF,TGTGCCAGCAGCCCCGACGACAGGGCAAAGAGCAATCAGCCCCAGCATTTT
TRBD1,TRBJ2-1,-,TRBV11-2,19,CASSSAGTGGTADLNEQFF,TGTGCCAGCAGCTCAGCCGGGACAGGGGGAACAGCGGATTTGAATGAGCAGTTCTTC
-,TRBJ1-1,-,TRBV20-1,12,CSARRKNTEAFF,TGCAGTGCTAGGAGAAAAAACACTGAAGCTTTCTTT
TRBD2,TRBJ2-7,many,TRBV3-1,20,CASSQLVAGGPTSNSYEQYF,TGTGCCAGCAGCCAACTGGTAGCGGGAGGGCCTACCTCAAACTCCTACGAGCAGTACTTC
-,TRBJ1-2,many,TRBV28,15,CASSPDREANYGYTF,TGTGCCAGCAGTCCCGACAGAGAAGCTAACTATGGCTACACCTTC
-,TRBJ1-2,many,TRBV6-1,14,CASSQGWGFYGYTF,TGTGCCAGCAGTCAGGGGTGGGGTTTCTATGGCTACACCTTC
TRBD2,TRBJ2-2,many,TRBV5-1,17,CASSLGTSGANTGELFF,TGCGCCAGCAGCTTGGGGACTAGCGGGGCTAACACCGGGGAGCTGTTTTTT
-,TRBJ1-1,few,TRBV20-1,14,CSAGPGTRNTEAFF,TGCAGTGCTGGGCCCGGGACACGAAACACTGAAGCTTTCTTT
-,TRBJ2-3,-,TRBV6-9,15,CASGYTGIWTDTQYF,TGTGCCAGCGGTTACACCGGGATCTGGACAGATACGCAGTATTTT
-,TRBJ1-1,-,TRBV7-9,15,CASSEQGMGNTEAFF,TGTGCCAGCAGCGAACAGGGTATGGGGAACACTGAAGCTTTCTTT
TRBD1,TRBJ2-1,few,TRBV25-1,16,CASSGLTGGAYNEQFF,TGTGCCAGCAGTGGACTTACAGGGGGCGCCTACAATGAGCAGTTCTTC
TRBD1,TRBJ1-1,many,TRBV27,17,CASSQDRPRQMNTEAFF,TGTGCCAGCAGTCAGGACAGGCCCCGACAGATGAACACTGAAGCTTTCTTT